These T cell receptor beta chains were read from a single sample in a study of blood T cells in healthy people across ages. One entry per CDR3 protein results from TCRdb running MiXCR on the 5' RACE reads. The repertoire holds about 780,000 distinct CDR3 sequences, about 26% seen once, with 2.5% to 3.5% in the top ten. These data also formed part of another study, on T cells of mothers and their children.

The sequenced sample was blood. The source is a boy younger than 18 in good health. Each CDR3 is given with its conserved first and last residue. A D gene is named only where the DNA matches it firmly. Size tells how often a clone was seen (once, few, many) or the class of an expanded clone, and some rows leave it out.

TRBJ1-1 - many TRBV7-9 TGTGCCAGCAGCTTAGGGCAGGCGAACACTGAAGCTTTCTTT CASSLGQANTEAFF
TRBJ2-5 - - TRBV30 TGTGCCTGGAGGGGGGGCAGGGAGTTAGAGACCCAGTACTTC CAWRGGRELETQYF
TRBJ2-7 TRBD1 - TRBV15 TGTGCCACCAGCAGAGTTCCGGGACAGGGGGCCTACGAGCAGTACTTC CATSRVPGQGAYEQYF
TRBJ2-1 TRBD2 few TRBV4-2 TGTGCCAGCAGCCACGTGACTAGCGGGGGATCCATCTACAATGAGCAGTTCTTC CASSHVTSGGSIYNEQFF
TRBJ2-7 TRBD2 few TRBV3-1 TGTGCCAGCAGCTCCCAGGCTAGCGGGGCGTACGAGCAGTACTTC CASSSQASGAYEQYF
TRBJ2-5 TRBD2 few TRBV20-1 TGCAGTGCTAGAGAAAGCCTAGCGGGGGTAGAGACCCAGTACTTC CSARESLAGVETQYF
TRBJ1-5 TRBD1 - TRBV12-3/TRBV12-4 TGTGCCAGCAGAGGACAGGCGGGGCTTAATCAGCCCCAGCATTTT CASRGQAGLNQPQHF
TRBJ2-2 TRBD2 - TRBV11-2 TGTGCCAGCGGAATAGCGGGGGGCACCGGGGAGCTGTTTTTT CASGIAGGTGELFF
TRBJ1-4 - few TRBV28 TGTGCCAGCTCCCCGGGGGGTGGAAAACTGTTTTTT CASSPGGGKLFF
TRBJ2-1 TRBD1 - TRBV6-2/TRBV6-3 TGTGCCAGCAGTTCAGCCGGGACAGGGTATTTCAATGAGCAGTTCTTC CASSSAGTGYFNEQFF
TRBJ1-1 TRBD1 - TRBV5-1 TGCGCCAGCAGCCTCGGGACAGGGATCACCGAAGCTTTCTTT CASSLGTGITEAFF
TRBJ2-7 - - TRBV12-5 TGTGTTAGTGGTTTGGGGGGCCTTTACGAGCAGTACTTC CVSGLGGLYEQYF
TRBJ2-5 - few TRBV6-5 TGTGCCAGCACTGCGAGCCAAGAGACCCAGTACTTC CASTASQETQYF